A single sample gave rise to the 30 T cell receptor beta chains below, sequenced in a study of response to subunit inactivated influenza vaccine. TCRdb reprocessed the RT-PCR reads with MiXCR, giving one entry per CDR3 protein. The table has approximately 250,000 distinct CDR3 sequences, approximately 12% seen once. Source: non-naive T cells sorted from PBMCs, taken around 15 days before vaccination. These receptors came from a man aged 45-65 years who received an inactivated influenza vaccine.

This clonotype was observed a few times. The chain recombines TRBV20-1 with TRBJ1-2; a weak D match, TRBD1 (5 bases). With 2 bases removed from V and 2 bases from J, the gap between germline ends came to 15 bases. This CDR3 region has 15 residues. Germline loops: CDR1 DFQATT, CDR2 SNEGSKA (reference sequence). This chain's CDR3 is CSARPVDRGNYGYTF. The CDR3, as DNA: TGCAGTGCTAGACCGGTTGACAGAGGAAACTATGGCTACACCTTC.

There are many counts of this clonotype. The chain joins TRBV12-3 or TRBV12-4 to TRBJ1-4; possibly TRBD1 for D (5 bases). V shed 6 bases and J shed 7 bases, with 21 bases lying between them. The CDR3 extends over 16 amino acids. CDR3 DNA: TGTGCCAGCAGCGCACCCGGGACCCCGAGAGGTGAAAAACTGTTTTTT. This encodes CASSAPGTPRGEKLFF.

The chain uses TRBV4-3 and TRBJ2-7; the D is unclear. V gave up 1 base and J gave up 0 bases, with 7 bases separating them. The CDR3 covers 14 residues. The germline CDR1 and CDR2 sequences are LGHNA and YSLEER. CDR3 sequence (DNA): TGCGCCAGCAGCCAAGTTAGCAGCTCCTACGAGCAGTACTTC. Protein: CASSQVSSSYEQYF.

This clonotype was seen a handful of times. The gene calls are TRBV7-2 and TRBJ2-5; D is perhaps TRBD1 (5 bases). CDR3 length: 14 amino acids. CDR1 and CDR2 from the germline V gene are SGHTA and FQGNSA. Trimming removed 2 bases from V and 1 base from J, with 8 bases in between. This chain's CDR3 is CASSLQQAQETQYF. The CDR3 region has the DNA TGTGCCAGCAGCTTACAACAGGCCCAAGAGACCCAGTACTTC.

V gene TRBV4-2 combines with J gene TRBJ1-6; no clear D. CDR1 is LGHNA and CDR2 is YNFKEQ in the germline V gene. V dropped 5 bases and J dropped 8 bases, with 16 bases sitting between them. The CDR3 extends over 15 amino acids. The CDR3 loop reads CASSSQGIADSPLHF. In nucleotides, the CDR3 is TGTGCCAGCAGCTCACAAGGGATAGCGGATTCACCCCTCCACTTT.

Many counts were recorded for this clonotype. The V and J genes are TRBV29-1 and TRBJ2-3, with 8 bases identical to TRBD1. V was pared by 7 bases and J by 0 bases, with 3 bases of the junction left unmatched. Germline-derived CDR1 and CDR2 are SQVTM and ANQGSEA. The CDR3 contains 13 residues. The CDR3 DNA reads TGCAGCGACCGGGACAGGAGCACAGATACGCAGTATTTT. It is translated as CSDRDRSTDTQYF.

V gene TRBV29-1 combines with J gene TRBJ1-4; D gene unclear. This CDR3 region has 11 residues. Germline CDR1 SQVTM, CDR2 ANQGSEA. V was pared by 2 bases and J by 8 bases, with 6 bases between. The CDR3 nucleotides are TGCAGCGTTGAAAGAGGGGAAAAACTGTTTTTT. It specifies CSVERGEKLFF.

V usage is TRBV20-1 and J usage is TRBJ2-5; 7 nucleotides agree with TRBD2. Unmatched junction bases numbered 12, after V lost 5 bases and J lost 0 bases. The CDR3 is 16 amino acids. Germline V gene data show CDR1 as DFQATT and CDR2 as SNEGSKA (reference sequence). The CDR3 sequence is CSAEGLAVIHQETQYF. In nucleotides, the CDR3 is TGCAGTGCTGAAGGGCTAGCGGTTATTCACCAAGAGACCCAGTACTTC.

The V gene is TRBV28, the J gene TRBJ2-3; possibly TRBD2 for D (6 bases). Deletions cut 5 bases from V and 1 base from J, with 16 bases between. Germline V gene sequence: CDR1 MDHEN, CDR2 SYDVKM. CDR3 length: 16 amino acids. This chain's CDR3 is CASSPTRGLGTDTQYF. CDR3 coding DNA: TGTGCCAGCAGTCCAACACGGGGGTTGGGCACAGATACGCAGTATTTT.

The sample holds a few counts of this clonotype. The gene calls are TRBV30 and TRBJ2-7, with D unresolved. Germline lookup yields CDR1 GTSNPN and CDR2 SVGIG (reference sequence). The V end lost 1 base, the J end lost 0 bases, and 4 bases lay between the germline ends. The CDR3 length is 12 residues. CDR3 DNA sequence: TGTGCCTGGAGTGACAGCTCCTACGAGCAGTACTTC. Translating gives CAWSDSSYEQYF.

The rearrangement joins TRBV20-1 to TRBJ2-2; 9 bases fit TRBD1. CDR1 is DFQATT, CDR2 SNEGSKA, per germline (reference sequence). V was clipped by 6 bases and J by 3 bases; unmatched bases: 20. The CDR3 contains 19 residues. This chain's CDR3 is CSAPKGQGSYSVYTGELFF. For the CDR3, the DNA is TGCAGTGCCCCTAAGGGACAGGGATCTTATTCAGTTTACACCGGGGAGCTGTTTTTT.

The V gene is TRBV2, the J gene TRBJ1-2; D gene ambiguous. The length of the CDR3 is 13 residues. The germline V and J ends were trimmed by 10 bases and 0 bases, with 12 bases remaining between them. CDR1 is SNHLY, CDR2 FYNNEI, per germline. In DNA form, the CDR3 reads TGTGCCACCCACCGTCCAGCTAACTATGGCTACACCTTC. Translating it yields CATHRPANYGYTF.

The chain uses TRBV6-5 and TRBJ2-1; D remains ambiguous. The CDR3 length is 17 residues. Germline lookup yields CDR1 MNHEY and CDR2 SVGAGI. Trimming removed 2 bases from V and 5 bases from J, with 19 bases in between. CDR3 residues: CASSYPYSRRPHNEQFF. In DNA, the CDR3 is TGTGCCAGCAGTTACCCATACAGCAGGAGACCCCACAATGAGCAGTTCTTC.

This clonotype came up a few times. V is TRBV28 and J is TRBJ2-2, with D possibly matching TRBD1 (6 bases). Looked up from germline, CDR1 is MDHEN and CDR2 is SYDVKM. The ends were cut back, 3 bases at V and 1 base at J, with 12 bases in the middle. CDR3 length equals 16 residues. The CDR3 spells CASSLAVGGNTGELFF. The CDR3, as DNA: TGTGCCAGCAGTTTGGCGGTAGGGGGGAACACCGGGGAGCTGTTTTTT.

This clonotype occurred many times. V is TRBV27 and J is TRBJ2-3; tentatively, D is TRBD1 (5 bases). The germline V gene encodes CDR1 MNHEY and CDR2 SMNVEV (reference sequence). CDR3 length: 13 amino acids. Trimming removed 5 bases at V and 3 bases at J, with 9 bases between. The DNA of the CDR3 is TGTGCCAGCAGTGCCCAGGGAACAGATACGCAGTATTTT. Amino acids: CASSAQGTDTQYF.

This clonotype was counted many times. The genes are TRBV15 and TRBJ2-1; 7 positions agree with TRBD2. CDR1 is LNHNV and CDR2 is YYDKDF in the germline V gene (reference sequence). With V trimmed by 3 bases and J by 8 bases, 7 bases remained unmatched. This CDR3 comprises 14 residues. The CDR3 here is CATSRVAGVDEQFF. The CDR3 DNA reads TGTGCCACCAGCAGGGTGGCGGGGGTGGATGAGCAGTTCTTC.

Turning to this clonotype: This may come from a read error, since a much larger clone is one base off. The chain uses TRBV3-1 and TRBJ2-7; weak D call: TRBD1 (6 bases). Germline lookup yields CDR1 LGHDT and CDR2 YNNKEL (reference sequence). The CDR3 runs 15 residues. DNA for the CDR3: TGTGCCTGCAGCCAAGGGGGAGATGGCCCCTACGAGCAGTACTTC. Its protein product is CACSQGGDGPYEQYF.

Points on this clonotype: Likely a read error: the CDR3 ends without its conserved phenylalanine or tryptophan. The rearrangement joins TRBV29-1 to TRBJ2-3; the D gene is possibly TRBD2 (6 bases). The CDR3 has 13 residues. CDR1 is SQVTM and CDR2 is ANQGSEA in the germline V gene. Trimming took 4 bases from V and 1 from J, leaving 9 bases between them. The chain's CDR3 is CSVAGAGTDTQYL. CDR3 nucleotide sequence: TGCAGCGTTGCGGGAGCAGGCACAGATACGCAGTATTTA.

The rearrangement links TRBV29-1 to TRBJ1-3; D gene ambiguous. V dropped 0 bases and J dropped 4 bases, with 4 bases sitting between them. The CDR3 has 12 amino acids. Germline CDR1 reads SQVTM; CDR2 reads ANQGSEA. The CDR3 sequence is CSVEDQGNTIYF. In DNA, the CDR3 is TGCAGCGTTGAAGATCAGGGAAACACCATATATTTT.

This clonotype has a count of ten or more. The chain has TRBV20-1 and TRBJ2-1; 8 bases match TRBD2. J lost 7 bases, V lost 5 bases, and 13 bases had no gene match. Germline CDR1 and CDR2: DFQATT and SNEGSKA (reference sequence). This CDR3 contains 15 residues. The CDR3 DNA reads TGCAGTGCTCCACCGGCAGCGGGAGTGATTAATGAGCAGTTCTTC. Its translation is CSAPPAAGVINEQFF.

This clonotype has at least ten counts. The rearrangement uses TRBV3-1 and TRBJ2-1; D possibly corresponds to TRBD2 (5 bases). Looked up from germline, CDR1 is LGHDT and CDR2 is YNNKEL (reference sequence). The CDR3 totals 12 residues. With 1 base removed from V and 7 bases from J, the gap between germline ends came to 5 bases. As DNA, the CDR3 is TGTGCCAGCAGCCAAGGGGAGAATGAGCAGTTCTTC. Protein: CASSQGENEQFF.

The chain links TRBV5-1 to TRBJ2-6; no clear D gene. The germline V gene encodes CDR1 SGHRS and CDR2 YFSETQ. CDR3 length equals 16 residues. Trimming took 1 base from V and 0 from J, leaving 8 bases between them. The CDR3 sequence: CASSLTYSSGANVLTF. CDR3 sequence (DNA): TGCGCCAGCAGCTTGACCTACAGCTCTGGGGCCAACGTCCTGACTTTC.

This clonotype was detected many times. The genes are TRBV7-8 and TRBJ2-7; perhaps TRBD1 as D (6 bases). There are 14 residues in the CDR3. V dropped 2 bases and J dropped 4 bases, with 12 bases sitting between them. The germline gives CDR1 SGHVS, CDR2 FQNEAQ. The CDR3 DNA follows: TGTGCCAGCAGCTTATCACAGGGTGGATACGAGCAGTACTTC. Its translation: CASSLSQGGYEQYF. Full variable domain (remainder filled in from reference TRBV7-8 and TRBJ2-7): GAGVSQSPRYKVAKRGQDVALRCDPISGHVSLFWYQQALGQGPEFLTYFQNEAQLDKSGLPSDRFFAERPEGSVSTLKIQRTQQEDSAVYLCASSLSQGGYEQYFGPGTRLTVT.

The gene calls are TRBV5-1 and TRBJ2-1; TRBD2 aligns across 8 bases. Germline CDR1 reads SGHRS; CDR2 reads YFSETQ. CDR3 length: 18 residues. V lost 4 bases to trimming and J lost 4 bases; unmatched junction nucleotides: 16. CDR3: CASSARGGSGGAYNEQFF. CDR3 sequence (DNA): TGCGCCAGCAGCGCCCGGGGAGGGAGCGGGGGAGCTTACAATGAGCAGTTCTTC.

This clonotype came up many times. At one boundary the junction diverges from the germline segment, which might be a read error. The CDR3 protein is CASSYPSQGSTIF. The CDR3 nucleotides are TGTGCCAGCAGTTACCCCAGTCAGGGGTCCACGATCTTT. The chain joins TRBV6-6 to TRBJ1-1; possibly TRBD1 for D (6 bases). Germline CDR1 is MNHNY and CDR2 is SVGAGI (reference sequence). The CDR3 is 13 amino acids.

This chain links TRBV20-1 with TRBJ2-7; D ambiguous. Trimming took off 7 bases at V and 0 bases at J, with 7 bases between the two ends. Germline CDR1 and CDR2: DFQATT and SNEGSKA (reference sequence). This CDR3 comprises 11 residues. For the CDR3, the DNA is TGCAGTGGGTATTACTCCTACGAGCAGTACTTC. This codes for CSGYYSYEQYF.

This clonotype was seen ten or more times. This chain connects TRBV12-3 or TRBV12-4 to TRBJ2-3, with 11 bases fitting TRBD2. This CDR3 spans 16 amino acids. V dropped 7 bases and J dropped 4; count of bases not matched to a gene: 10. CDR3 sequence: CASTPSGTSGADTQYF. In DNA, the CDR3 is TGTGCCAGCACCCCTTCCGGGACTAGCGGTGCAGATACGCAGTATTTT.

The rearrangement joins TRBV6-1 to TRBJ2-7; D is unclear. The CDR3 length is 13 residues. The V gene lost 2 bases and the J gene lost 0 bases, with 5 bases spanning the gap. The germline gives CDR1 MNHNS, CDR2 SASEGT. The CDR3 loop reads CASSENSSYEQYF. CDR3 DNA: TGTGCCAGCAGTGAAAACAGCTCCTACGAGCAGTACTTC.

In regard to this clonotype: The junction departs from germline at one end; a sequencing error may be responsible. J is TRBJ2-5 and V is TRBV5-1, with 7 bases lining up with TRBD2. The CDR3 runs 17 residues. Germline CDR1 is SGHRS and CDR2 is YFSETQ. The CDR3 region is CASSLGLAGLRLKTQNF. The CDR3 nucleotides are TGCGCCAGCAGCTTGGGACTAGCAGGGCTAAGGCTGAAGACCCAGAACTTC.

The sample holds a few counts of this clonotype. V gene TRBV9 combines with J gene TRBJ1-2; unclear D gene. CDR1 is SGDLS, CDR2 YYNGEE, per germline. The V end was cut by 0 bases, the J end by 8 bases, with 8 bases between. The CDR3 sequence is 12 residues long. CDR3 residues: CASSVAGYGYTF. The CDR3 bases are TGTGCCAGCAGCGTAGCCGGGTACGGCTACACCTTC. Variable domain in full (rest from reference TRBV9 and TRBJ1-2): DSGVTQTPKHLITATGQRVTLRCSPRSGDLSVYWYQQSLDQGLQFLIQYYNGEERAKGNILERFSAQQFPDLHSELNLSSLELGDSALYFCASSVAGYGYTFGSGTRLTVV.